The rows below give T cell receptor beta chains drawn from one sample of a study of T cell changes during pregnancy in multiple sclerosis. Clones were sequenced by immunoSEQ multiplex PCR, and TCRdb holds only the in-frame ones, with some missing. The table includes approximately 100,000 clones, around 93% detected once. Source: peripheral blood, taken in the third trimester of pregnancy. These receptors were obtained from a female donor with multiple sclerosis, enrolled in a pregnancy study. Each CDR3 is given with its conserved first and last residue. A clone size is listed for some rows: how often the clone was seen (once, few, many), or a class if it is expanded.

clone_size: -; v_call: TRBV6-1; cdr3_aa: CASSESLYEQYF
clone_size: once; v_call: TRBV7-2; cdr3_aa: CASSSGTSGDEQYF
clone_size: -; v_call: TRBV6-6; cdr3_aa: CASSTEGGPTYEQYF
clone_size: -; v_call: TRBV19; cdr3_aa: CASNGLAEETQYF
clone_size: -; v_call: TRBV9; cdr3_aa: CASSYLDTNRGAEAFF
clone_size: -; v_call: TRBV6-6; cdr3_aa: CASTPGLGSYNEQFF
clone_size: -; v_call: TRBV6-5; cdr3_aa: CASSYSFGTNEKLFF
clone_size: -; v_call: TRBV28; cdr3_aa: CASSLRGSTDTQYF
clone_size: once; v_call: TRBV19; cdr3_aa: CASSPNPGSYEQYF
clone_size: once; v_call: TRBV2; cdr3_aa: CASSDPGGRSVNQPQHF
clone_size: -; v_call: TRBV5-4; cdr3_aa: CASSLGNPTGGITDTQYF
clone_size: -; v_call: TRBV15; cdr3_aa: CATSNVGGAETQYF
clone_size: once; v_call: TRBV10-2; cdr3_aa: CASSSTVRETQYF
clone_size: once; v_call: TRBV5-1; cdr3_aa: CASSGRADPNTGELFF
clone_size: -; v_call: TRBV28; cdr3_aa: CAGGREYEQYF
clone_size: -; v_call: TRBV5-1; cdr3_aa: CASSYDSPPYEQYF
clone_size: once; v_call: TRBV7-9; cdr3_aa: CASTDGTSGRVYNEQFF
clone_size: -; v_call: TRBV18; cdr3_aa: CASSQGLGQGPYEQYF
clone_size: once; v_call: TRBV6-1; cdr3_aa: CASTPRAGAYEQYF
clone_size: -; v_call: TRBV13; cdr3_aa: CASNTVKRLAGDTQYF
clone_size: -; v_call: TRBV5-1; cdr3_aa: CASRSPGSGTGELFF
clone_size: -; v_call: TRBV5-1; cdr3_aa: CASSFNRDYEQYF
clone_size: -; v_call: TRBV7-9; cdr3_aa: CASSQHFGAGEPFKYEQYF
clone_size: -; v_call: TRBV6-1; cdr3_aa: CASSEQGFNQPQHF
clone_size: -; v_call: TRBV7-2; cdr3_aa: CASSPTSGPTYEQYF
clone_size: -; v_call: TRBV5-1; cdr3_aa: CASRKDLGQGGEQYF
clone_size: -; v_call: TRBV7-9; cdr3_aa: CASSLVSGIGDEQYF
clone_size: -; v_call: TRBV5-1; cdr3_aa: CASSLELAAYHEQFF
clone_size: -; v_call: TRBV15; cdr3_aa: CATSRASNTEAFF
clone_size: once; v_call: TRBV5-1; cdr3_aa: CASSLGRGRQETQYF
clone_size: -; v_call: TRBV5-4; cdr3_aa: CASSYGLQNYEQYF
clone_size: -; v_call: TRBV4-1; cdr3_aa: CASSQINLVSSDEQYF
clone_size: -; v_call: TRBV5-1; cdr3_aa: CASSPLSGRDTQYF
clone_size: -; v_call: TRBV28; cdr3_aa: CASSLLGASTDTQYF
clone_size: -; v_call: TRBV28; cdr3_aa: CASRTAGVANYGYTF